Each of the 17 T cell receptor beta chains below was sequenced from the same sample in a study of blood T cell repertoires in COVID-19. Here immunoSEQ multiplex PCR was the method, and the copy in TCRdb shows in-frame clones only, minus some. The table has some 290,000 clones, around 90% seen once. Sample: peripheral blood. The receptors stem from a woman aged 45-59 years who had recovered from COVID-19.

V usage is TRBV21-1 and J usage is TRBJ2-7; TRBD1, as called in the table, went unchecked against the DNA. TRBV21-1 is flagged as a pseudogene. There are 14 residues in the CDR3. The CDR3 DNA follows: TGTGCCAGCAGCAAGGGGACAGGGTCACACGAGCAGTACTTC. It specifies CASSKGTGSHEQYF.

The chain couples TRBV27 to TRBJ2-3, with D possibly being TRBD2 (6 bases). The V gene's germline CDR1 is MNHEY and CDR2 SMNVEV (reference sequence). This CDR3 has 16 residues. V lost 7 bases and J 2 bases, leaving 19 bases between the germline ends. The DNA of the CDR3 is TGTGCCAGCACCCGGTGGCGCGGGGAGGTCACAGATACGCAGTATTTT. Translation gives CASTRWRGEVTDTQYF.

J is TRBJ2-3 and V is TRBV30, with 11 bases lining up with TRBD2. The V segment lost 6 bases and the J segment 5 bases; nucleotides outside the gene matches: 16. Germline lookup yields CDR1 GTSNPN and CDR2 SVGIG (reference sequence). This CDR3 spans 17 amino acids. The DNA for the CDR3 is TGTGCCTGCCAAAGGAGACTAGCGGGGCCTAAAGGAGATACGCAGTATTTT. Encoded protein: CACQRRLAGPKGDTQYF.

This clone occurred once. This CDR3 is also generated by other DNA sequences in the sample. The V call is TRBV5-1, the J call TRBJ1-1, with D hard to call. V gave up 0 bases and J gave up 1 base, with 7 bases separating them. Germline assignment: CDR1 SGHRS and CDR2 YFSETQ. The CDR3 extends over 14 amino acids. The CDR3 nucleotides read TGCGCCAGCAGCTTGGCGGGAGGGAACACTGAAGCTTTCTTT. This sequence encodes CASSLAGGNTEAFF.

This clone has just one count. The chain is built from TRBV13 and TRBJ2-7; D might be TRBD1 (7 bases). In germline, CDR1 is PRHDT, CDR2 FYEKMQ (reference sequence). Trimming removed 5 bases from V and 2 bases from J, with 22 bases in between. The CDR3 extends over 17 amino acids. For the CDR3, the DNA is TGTGCCAGCAGCCCGGAAGGAGGGGGCAAGGGGACCTACGAGCAGTACTTC. This encodes CASSPEGGGKGTYEQYF.

The chain is built from TRBV9 and TRBJ2-2, with 12 nucleotides matching TRBD2. CDR1 and CDR2 (germline): SGDLS, YYNGEE. The CDR3 has 17 residues. V lost 0 bases, J lost 5 bases, and 5 bases stayed unmatched. DNA of the CDR3: TGTGCCAGCAGCGTAGCCCTAGCGGGAGGGAGAACCGGGGAGCTGTTTTTT. It specifies CASSVALAGGRTGELFF. Full variable domain (missing parts from reference TRBV9 and TRBJ2-2): DSGVTQTPKHLITATGQRVTLRCSPRSGDLSVYWYQQSLDQGLQFLIQYYNGEERAKGNILERFSAQQFPDLHSELNLSSLELGDSALYFCASSVALAGGRTGELFFGEGSRLTVL.

This clone showed up just a few times. The chain recombines TRBV4-3 with TRBJ2-1, with TRBD1 matching 9 bases. Germline V CDR1 and CDR2: LGHNA, YSLEER. The V gene end was trimmed by 5 bases and the J gene end by 15 bases; junction bases not matched to a gene: 11. The CDR3 sequence is 13 residues long. The DNA of the CDR3 is TGCGCCAGCAGCTTCCGGACAGGGGAAAATCTGTTCTTC. Translating it yields CASSFRTGENLFF.

J is TRBJ2-7 and V is TRBV6-4, with TRBD2 identical over 9 bases. The CDR3 length is 20 residues. In germline, CDR1 is MRHNA, CDR2 SNTAGT. With V trimmed by 11 bases and J by 6 bases, 32 bases remained unmatched. The CDR3 sequence is CAGQQCSSRLAERFNSEQYF. Here the CDR3 DNA reads TGTGCCGGACAGCAGTGCTCATCTAGACTAGCGGAGAGGTTTAACAGCGAGCAGTACTTC.

V gene TRBV5-5 combines with J gene TRBJ2-7; 7 nucleotides agree with TRBD1. The CDR3 spans 14 residues. The ends lost 1 base at V and 3 bases at J; junction bases unmatched: 4. Germline CDR1 SGHKS, CDR2 YYEKEE (reference sequence). The CDR3 sequence: CASSLFSGGYEQYF. The CDR3 DNA follows: TGTGCCAGCAGCTTGTTCTCAGGGGGCTACGAGCAGTACTTC.

The V call is TRBV9, the J call TRBJ1-1; D possibly corresponds to TRBD1 (5 bases). The CDR3 has 14 amino acids. Germline values: CDR1 SGDLS, CDR2 YYNGEE. Trimming took off 4 bases at V and 6 bases at J, with 16 bases between the two ends. The chain's CDR3 is CASSHVTGPPEAFF. The CDR3, as DNA: TGTGCCAGCAGCCACGTAACAGGACCCCCTGAAGCTTTCTTT.

This chain connects TRBV7-3 to TRBJ1-1, with 10 positions matching TRBD1. The CDR3 has 15 amino acids. With 0 bases clipped from V and 2 bases from J, the junction kept 0 bases outside the gene matches. Per the germline V gene, CDR1 is SGHTA and CDR2 is FQGTGA. CDR3 region: CASSLTTGGNTEAFF. The CDR3 DNA is TGTGCCAGCAGCTTAACGACAGGGGGCAACACTGAAGCTTTCTTT. Looking up the rest from reference TRBV7-3 and TRBJ1-1 gives the full variable domain: GAGVSQTPSNKVTEKGKYVELRCDPISGHTALYWYRQSLGQGPEFLIYFQGTGAADDSGLPNDRFFAVRPEGSVSTLKIQRTERGDSAVYLCASSLTTGGNTEAFFGQGTRLTVV.

This clone was seen a single time. Other nucleotide sequences from this sample produce the same CDR3. V gene TRBV19 combines with J gene TRBJ1-1; TRBD1 matches at 8 bases. This CDR3 has 13 residues. V lost 4 bases, J lost 5 bases, and 3 bases stayed unmatched. Germline V gene data show CDR1 as LNHDA and CDR2 as SQIVND (reference sequence). The CDR3 nucleotides are TGTGCCAGTAGTAGCACAGGGGGGACTGAAGCTTTCTTT. Protein product: CASSSTGGTEAFF.

The chain carries TRBV7-2 and TRBJ1-2; tentative D call: TRBD1 (6 bases). CDR3 length equals 13 residues. CDR1 and CDR2 (germline): SGHTA, FQGNSA. Trimming removed 7 bases at V and 8 bases at J, with 17 bases between. CDR3 amino acids: CASTGGLSDGYTF. As DNA, the CDR3 is TGTGCCAGCACTGGGGGCCTCTCCGACGGCTACACCTTC.

This chain joins TRBV6-6 and TRBJ2-5; 14 bases match TRBD2. The V gene end was trimmed by 6 bases and the J gene end by 5 bases; junction bases not matched to a gene: 8. This CDR3 is built from 16 residues. Germline loops: CDR1 MNHNY, CDR2 SVGAGI (reference sequence). CDR3 sequence reads: CASRLTSGRARETQYF. The CDR3 DNA sequence: TGTGCCAGCAGATTGACTAGCGGGAGGGCCAGGGAGACCCAGTACTTC.

The chain uses TRBV28 and TRBJ2-2; a possible D gene is TRBD1 (5 bases). The germline gives CDR1 MDHEN, CDR2 SYDVKM. Between the trimmed V and J ends, which lost 4 bases and 4 bases, there was a span of 10 bases. This CDR3 is 14 amino acids long. The CDR3 protein is CASSSQGSTGELFF. In DNA, the CDR3 is TGTGCCAGCAGTTCTCAGGGTTCCACCGGGGAGCTGTTTTTT.

The gene calls are TRBV4-3 and TRBJ2-7, with TRBD1 matching 10 bases. Germline CDR1 reads LGHNA; CDR2 reads YSLEER. Trimming removed 4 bases from V and 3 bases from J; junction bases left unmatched: 6. The CDR3 is made up of 15 amino acids. This CDR3 reads CASSLNRDRGYEQYF. The CDR3 DNA follows: TGCGCCAGCAGCCTTAACCGGGACAGGGGCTACGAGCAGTACTTC.

The chain carries TRBV7-2 and TRBJ1-4, with 8 bases lining up with TRBD1. V was pared by 4 bases and J by 0 bases, with 4 bases of the junction left unmatched. The CDR3 runs to 16 residues. CDR1 SGHTA and CDR2 FQGNSA come from the germline V gene. CDR3 loop: CASSSDREATNEKLFF. For the CDR3, the DNA is TGTGCCAGCAGCTCGGACAGGGAGGCAACTAATGAAAAACTGTTTTTT.